The 18 T cell receptor beta chains given below trace back to one sample, sequenced in a study of blood T cells in healthy people across ages. Using a J-beta primer mix together with a sample-barcoded 5' primer, a second PCR was run for about 6 to 12 cycles. Each CDR3 protein is one row after TCRdb ran MiXCR on the 5' RACE reads. The data contain 850,000 or so distinct CDR3 sequences, roughly 26% of them singletons. The sample taken for sequencing was blood. Receptors were obtained from a woman at least 80 years old in good health.

This clonotype was seen more than once but under ten times. The chain recombines TRBV7-2 with TRBJ1-2; 9 bases match TRBD1. Germline lookup yields CDR1 SGHTA and CDR2 FQGNSA. Germline trimming cut 5 bases from V and 12 bases from J; bases unmatched to any gene: 10. CDR3 length: 13 residues. DNA for the CDR3: TGTGCCAGCAGCCCTGGGACAGGGAAGATCGACACCTTC. This translates into CASSPGTGKIDTF.

Comments on this clonotype: This sequence may be a read error, since a much larger clone differs from it by one base. The chain is built from TRBV2 and TRBJ2-1, with 8 bases that match TRBD2. The V gene end was trimmed by 3 bases and the J gene end by 7 bases; junction bases not matched to a gene: 8. The CDR3 sequence is 15 residues long. Germline CDR1 and CDR2: SNHLY and FYNNEI. The CDR3 sequence: CASSEGTRGGNEQFF. The CDR3 nucleotides are TGTGCCAGCAGTGAGGGCACTCGGGGGGGGAATGAGCAGTTCTTC.

This clonotype was recorded many times. This chain joins TRBV27 and TRBJ1-5; a weak D match, TRBD1 (6 bases). Germline lookup yields CDR1 MNHEY and CDR2 SMNVEV (reference sequence). V lost 2 bases and J lost 7, with 9 bases in between. This CDR3 is built from 13 residues. The CDR3 coding sequence is TGTGCCAGCAGTTTAGAGGGGGTCCAGCCCCAGCATTTT. It yields the protein CASSLEGVQPQHF.

This clonotype has only a few counts. V gene TRBV12-3 or TRBV12-4 combines with J gene TRBJ1-4; 7 bases match TRBD1. This CDR3 region has 15 residues. V shed 3 bases, J shed 7 bases, and the junction held 8 bases outside the gene matches. The CDR3, as DNA: TGTGCCAGCAGTTTGTGGCGGACAGGACGTGAAAAACTGTTTTTT. Amino acids: CASSLWRTGREKLFF.

With respect to this clonotype: A single base separates this from a much larger clone, so it may be a read error. The chain links TRBV7-2 to TRBJ2-1; 9 bases align to TRBD2. The CDR3 is made up of 15 amino acids. Germline CDR1 and CDR2: SGHTA and FQGNSA. V shed 1 base and J 9 bases; nucleotides not matched to a gene: 7. CDR3 sequence reads: CASSLGRRGGAEQFF. In DNA form, the CDR3 reads TGTGCCAGCAGCTTAGGTCGGCGGGGGGGCGCTGAGCAGTTCTTC.

This clonotype was detected ten times or more. This chain joins TRBV10-3 and TRBJ2-7; D is undetermined. CDR3 size: 11 residues. The germline V gene encodes CDR1 ENHRY and CDR2 SYGVKD. V was cut by 3 bases and J by 5 bases, with 5 bases left in between. The CDR3 reads CAISDSHEQYF. The CDR3 DNA is TGTGCCATCAGTGACAGCCACGAGCAGTACTTC.

This clonotype occurred many times. This sequence joins TRBV5-6 and TRBJ2-5; 9 bases agree with TRBD1. Losses at the gene ends were 5 bases for V and 5 bases for J; bases not matched to a gene: 7. CDR1 and CDR2 from the germline V gene are SGHDT and YYEEEE. This CDR3 spans 14 amino acids. The CDR3 sequence: CASSFRQGVETQYF. CDR3 nucleotide sequence: TGTGCCAGCAGTTTTAGACAGGGGGTTGAGACCCAGTACTTC. The full variable domain, its missing parts supplied by reference TRBV5-6 and TRBJ2-5, is DAGVTQSPTHLIKTRGQQVTLRCSPKSGHDTVSWYQQALGQGPQFIFQYYEEEERQRGNFPDRFSGHQFPNYSSELNVNALLLGDSALYLCASSFRQGVETQYFGPGTRLLVL.

V and J are TRBV6-6 and TRBJ2-2; no reliable D call. The V end lost 6 bases, the J end lost 8 bases, and 13 bases lay between the germline ends. The germline gives CDR1 MNHNY, CDR2 SVGAGI (reference sequence). The CDR3 loop spans 13 amino acids. CDR3 nucleotides: TGTGCCAGCAGCCCACTCGGCGTAGGGGAGCTGTTTTTT. It is translated as CASSPLGVGELFF.

The table lists this clonotype with a few counts. The chain's CDR3 is CSALGSGANVLTF. The DNA for the CDR3 is TGCAGTGCTCTAGGGTCTGGGGCCAACGTCCTGACTTTC. The gene calls are TRBV20-1 and TRBJ2-6; no reliable D call. Trimming pared 5 bases from V and 1 base from J, leaving 6 bases between. Germline values: CDR1 DFQATT, CDR2 SNEGSKA (reference sequence). The CDR3 is 13 amino acids.

Notes on this clonotype: A much more abundant neighbour one base away suggests this may be a read error. The V gene is TRBV4-2, the J gene TRBJ1-1; the D is unclear. Deletions cut 0 bases from V and 5 bases from J, with 7 bases between. Germline-derived CDR1 and CDR2 are LGHNA and YNFKEQ. CDR3 size: 13 residues. In nucleotides, the CDR3 is TGTGCCAGCAGCCAAGAGACTTGGACTGAAGCTTTCTTT. Protein: CASSQETWTEAFF.

This clonotype was seen a handful of times. Being one base from a much bigger clone, this may be a read error. The V and J genes are TRBV7-2 and TRBJ2-7; 11 bases match TRBD2. Germline CDR1 is SGHTA and CDR2 is FQGNSA. V shed 5 bases, J shed 3 bases, and the junction held 6 bases outside the gene matches. This CDR3 is 15 amino acids long. The CDR3 sequence is CASSLGLAGCYEQYF. CDR3 in DNA: TGTGCCAGCAGCCTCGGACTAGCGGGCTGCTACGAGCAGTACTTC.

This clonotype appeared many times. The J gene is TRBJ2-3, the V gene TRBV7-2; D possibly uses TRBD1 or TRBD2 (5 bases each). Trimming left V 6 bases short and J 0 bases short, with 16 bases between. The CDR3 sequence is 16 residues long. Looked up from germline, CDR1 is SGHTA and CDR2 is FQGNSA. The CDR3 reads CASRRGRGPSTDTQYF. CDR3 in DNA: TGTGCCAGCAGACGAGGCCGGGGACCTAGCACAGATACGCAGTATTTT.

This clonotype was observed at least ten times. V and J are TRBV28 and TRBJ2-5; D is undetermined. The CDR3 is 12 residues long. Looked up from germline, CDR1 is MDHEN and CDR2 is SYDVKM. V dropped 4 bases and J dropped 4 bases, with 7 bases sitting between them. Here the CDR3 reads CASSSWIETQYF. The CDR3, as DNA: TGTGCCAGCAGTTCTTGGATAGAGACCCAGTACTTC. The full variable domain, with the rest looked up from reference TRBV28 and TRBJ2-5, is DVKVTQSSRYLVKRTGEKVFLECVQDMDHENMFWYRQDPGLGLRLIYFSYDVKMKEKGDIPEGYSVSREKKERFSLILESASTNQTSMYLCASSSWIETQYFGPGTRLLVL.

This sequence joins TRBV6-5 and TRBJ1-4, with D possibly being TRBD1 (6 bases). Germline lookup yields CDR1 MNHEY and CDR2 SVGAGI. With 0 bases removed from V and 7 bases from J, the gap between germline ends came to 12 bases. The CDR3 is made up of 15 amino acids. DNA for the CDR3: TGTGCCAGCAGTTACTCGCCCGGGGGCCGTGAAAAACTGTTTTTT. It translates to CASSYSPGGREKLFF.

As for this clonotype: A much more abundant neighbour one base away suggests this may be a read error. V and J are TRBV4-3 and TRBJ2-7; D remains unclear. The assigned J gene may be wrong: the sequence end matches TRBJ2-4 better. There are 13 residues in the CDR3. Germline-derived CDR1 and CDR2 are LGHNA and YSLEER. CDR3 nucleotides: TGCGCCAGCAGCCAAGGGGCCAGAGACATTCAGTACTTC. Its translation is CASSQGARDIQYF.

This clonotype was picked up many times. The V call is TRBV20-1, the J call TRBJ1-6; 8 positions agree with TRBD1. With V trimmed by 2 bases and J by 11 bases, 17 bases remained unmatched. Germline assignment: CDR1 DFQATT and CDR2 SNEGSKA (reference sequence). This CDR3 region has 17 residues. This chain's CDR3 is CSARPAGAGGRRPPLHF. The CDR3, as DNA: TGCAGTGCTAGACCCGCTGGGGCAGGGGGCAGGAGGCCACCCCTCCACTTT.

This rearrangement joins TRBV11-3 to TRBJ1-4; TRBD1 agrees at 7 bases. The CDR3 loop spans 19 amino acids. Trimming cost V 0 bases and J 0 bases; bases outside gene matches: 10. Germline CDR1 and CDR2: SGHNT and YENEEA. Written as DNA, the CDR3 is TGTGCCAGCAGCTTAGATATTTCCAGGGGGATTGCAACTAATGAAAAACTGTTTTTT. This gives the protein CASSLDISRGIATNEKLFF.

V is TRBV27 and J is TRBJ1-1; TRBD1 matches 11 bases. The CDR3 has 15 amino acids. V lost 8 bases and J lost 6; bases outside the gene matches: 11. Germline V gene sequence: CDR1 MNHEY, CDR2 SMNVEV (reference sequence). In nucleotides, the CDR3 is TGTGCCAGCGAAACCCGGACAGGGGGCCGCGCTGAAGCTTTCTTT. It encodes CASETRTGGRAEAFF.